This paragraph reports one TCR beta chain. Its antigen is currently not known. No per-base quality is available; no much larger clone lies one base away. The sample belongs to a study of graft-versus-host responses after intestinal transplantation (dated by TCRdb to the early 2020s). For the wider study: The transplants that recipients got were multivisceral, liver-intestinal, or isolated intestinal. Anti-thymocyte globulin induction was given to all recipients, followed by maintenance tacrolimus and steroids for about 3 years. The cohort enrolled 24 intestinal transplant recipients, one of whom was a retransplant, and a few patients without pretransplant specimens were excluded. Donor T cell macrochimerism was defined as a peak of at least 4% donor T cells among recipient peripheral blood mononuclear cells. Rather than going through the commercial service, samples from a few later patients were sequenced in-house on an Illumina MiSeq and processed with MiXCR. Bulk TCR-beta CDR3 sequencing was used to track graft-versus-host and host-versus-graft alloreactive T cell clones in the graft, circulation and bone marrow after intestinal transplantation. Alloreactive clones were identified by sequencing pre-transplant mixed lymphocyte reaction products and comparing these products with unstimulated pre-transplant donor and recipient T cells.

The junction shows trimming of 2 bases on V and 2 bases on J, plus 13 bases between the germline ends. For CDR1 and CDR2, the germline V gene lists SGHTA and FQGTGA. The CDR3 contains 15 residues, cysteine and phenylalanine counted. The DNA shown is the 45-base CDR3, in frame from base 1. Study-wide findings and limitations: In the allografts of patients with donor T cell macrochimerism, GvH to HvG T cell clonal ratios were high. Conclusions were limited by the relatively low number and heterogeneity of intestinal transplant patients. Early after transplant, peak levels of circulating GvH clones were found to be associated with declines in HvG clones. GvH clones were detected in recipient bone marrow, and some appeared earlier in ileal mucosa or blood, consistent with an intestinal mucosal origin.

After transplant, bone marrow was aspirated from the posterior iliac crest or from another site chosen by the physician. The protocol used for the library was the immunoSEQ multiplex PCR assay. High-throughput TCR-beta CDR3 sequencing of genomic DNA from most patients was performed by Adaptive Biotechnologies. Concerning the study's data processing: Adaptive's ImmunoSEQ software supplied the TCR sequencing data for under 20 patients, while MiXCR and VDJtools were used to process a few other patients. Because the origin of CDR3 nucleotide sequences shared between donor and recipient could not be assigned, those sequences were removed. Alloreactive clones required at least 2-fold expansion over unstimulated cells and minimum CFSE-low frequency of 0.002% (template counts) or 0.001% (read counts). A clone was considered mappable if detected in the sequenced pre-transplant spleen, lymph node, or MLR CFSE-low populations of the donor or recipient. Cumulative frequency of alloreactive clones was calculated as a percentage of all sequences weighted by copy number. This is the immuneACCESS table as TCRdb keeps it, with only in-frame sequences that have V and J called. A part of the clones is gone; compared with another copy, unresolved V genes explain less than half, and the rest is unexplained. V and J calls and clone size follow that table, whereas D and trimming were derived from the DNA. The sample data list roughly 70,000 clones, and roughly 89% of these were observed just once. Roughly 6.3% of the sample rests with the top ten.

The sample here was bone marrow, taken nearly 750 days after intestinal transplantation. This TCR was recovered from a human patient who received an intestinal transplant, so some T cells may come from the graft donor. Rearrangement joined TRBV7-3 to TRBJ2-7, with the D segment possibly TRBD1 or TRBD2, each aligning over 5 bases. The CDR3 is CASSLGAGTAYEQYF. The sequence in DNA is TGTGCCAGCAGCTTAGGGGCAGGGACCGCCTACGAGCAGTACTTC.